This T cell receptor beta chain stems from a study of blood T cell repertoires in COVID-19. Study-level background: The samples span acute and convalescent COVID-19 from the United States, Italy and Spain.

As handled by the study authors: Estimation of nucleated cell counts was performed using reference gene primer amplification. Libraries were prepared by immunoSEQ multiplex PCR; TCRdb keeps only in-frame clonotypes and omits some of them. That table furnishes V, J and clone size, whereas the DNA furnished D and trimming. The table records about 42,000 clones, nearly 90% of them present only once. The receptor comes from a human donor in a cohort sampled during active COVID-19. What was sequenced was peripheral blood.

This CDR3 reads CASSRGQSQETQYF. In DNA form, the CDR3 reads TGTGCCAGCAGCAGGGGACAGTCCCAAGAGACCCAGTACTTC. The rearrangement uses TRBV2 and TRBJ2-5, with TRBD1 identical over 7 bases. The CDR3 sequence is 14 residues long. Germline trimming cut 6 bases from V and 1 base from J; bases unmatched to any gene: 5. The germline V gene encodes CDR1 SNHLY and CDR2 FYNNEI.